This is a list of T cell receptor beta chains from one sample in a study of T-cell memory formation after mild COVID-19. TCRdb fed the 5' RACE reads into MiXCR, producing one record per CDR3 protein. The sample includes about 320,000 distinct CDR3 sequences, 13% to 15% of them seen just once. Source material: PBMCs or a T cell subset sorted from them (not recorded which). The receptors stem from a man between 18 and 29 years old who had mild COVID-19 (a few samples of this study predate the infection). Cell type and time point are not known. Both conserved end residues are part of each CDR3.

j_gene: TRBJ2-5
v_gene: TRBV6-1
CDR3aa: CASSYDRGSQETQYF

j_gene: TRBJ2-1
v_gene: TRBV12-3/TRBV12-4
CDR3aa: CASSLIYLYNEQFF

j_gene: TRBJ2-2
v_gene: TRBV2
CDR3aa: CASSVNGAGTGELFF

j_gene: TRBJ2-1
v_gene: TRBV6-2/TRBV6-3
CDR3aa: CASTTRAGRGNEQFF

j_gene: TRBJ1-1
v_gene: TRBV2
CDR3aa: CASRTPYAEGIEAFF

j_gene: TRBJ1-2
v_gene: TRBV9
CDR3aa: CASSVVRAGRSLDGYTF

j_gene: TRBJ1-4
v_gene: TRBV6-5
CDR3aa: CASSYSSDSTVTNEKLFF

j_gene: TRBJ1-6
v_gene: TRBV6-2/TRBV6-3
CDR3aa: CASSYSGRRTSSYNSPLHF

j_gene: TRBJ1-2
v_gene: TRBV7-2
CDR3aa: CASSLLWDGYTF

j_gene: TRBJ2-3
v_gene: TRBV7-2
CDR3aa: CASSLRSSGVPDTQYF

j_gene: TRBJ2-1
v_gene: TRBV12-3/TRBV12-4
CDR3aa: CASSMGGHNEQFF

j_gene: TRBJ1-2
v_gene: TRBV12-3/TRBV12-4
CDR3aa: CASSWTGEGYTF

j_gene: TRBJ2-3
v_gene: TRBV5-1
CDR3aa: CASSLYLAGLTDTQYF

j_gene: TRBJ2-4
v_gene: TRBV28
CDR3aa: CASSFPGGRGDIQYF

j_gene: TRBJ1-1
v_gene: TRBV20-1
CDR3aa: CSAVFGQGTEAFF

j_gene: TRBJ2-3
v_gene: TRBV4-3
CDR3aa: CASSQGASGRLRGVTDTQYF

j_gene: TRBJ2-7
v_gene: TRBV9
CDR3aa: CASSVEGLEGYEQYF

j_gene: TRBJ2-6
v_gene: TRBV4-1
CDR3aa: CASSQDTYSGANVLTF

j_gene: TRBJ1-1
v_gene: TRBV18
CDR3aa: CASSPTGGMNTEAFF

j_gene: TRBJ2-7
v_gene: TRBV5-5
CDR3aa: CASGGNMGQGNSHEQYF

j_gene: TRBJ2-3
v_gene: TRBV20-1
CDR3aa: CSARDPIGGVRDTQYF